This T cell receptor (beta chain) was identified during a study of T cell responses to AZD1222 COVID-19 vaccine. The V and J ends lost 3 bases and 6 bases, in that order; junction bases with no gene match: 6. CDR1 is SGHRS and CDR2 is YFSETQ in the germline V gene. The CDR3 sequence is 16 residues long. TCRdb keeps only in-frame clones here, not all; method: immunoSEQ multiplex PCR. The sample shows approximately 120,000 clones, roughly 89% of them seen only once. On this clone itself: Its specificity is unknown.

Study results and caveats: Vaccination with two AZD1222 doses was followed by a rise in Spike-specific TCR breadth and depth. Scientists sampled the repertoires only once the peak T cell response had passed. Seropositive at baseline were only a handful of AZD1222 recipients. Donors were mostly white British, more females; clonal diversity possibly underestimated.

This TCR was sampled from an adult in good health. The chain has TRBV5-1 and TRBJ1-4; 12 bases fit TRBD1. The sequencing used peripheral blood, collected on day 0 of AZD1222 vaccination. The CDR3 protein is CASSWTGTGGHEKLFF. The CDR3 coding sequence is TGCGCCAGCAGCTGGACTGGGACAGGGGGCCATGAAAAACTGTTTTTT.